Below are 5 T cell receptor beta chains sequenced from a single sample in a study of cytotoxic CD8 clonotypes in ibrutinib-treated CLL. Measured with immunoSEQ multiplex PCR; TCRdb has only the in-frame clones, and not every one. The data contain 140,000 to 150,000 clones, 75% to 80% of them singletons. Sequencing used PBMCs, obtained after 24 months of ibrutinib treatment. All receptors come from a human donor with chronic lymphocytic leukemia.

This chain links TRBV29-1 with TRBJ2-2; possibly TRBD1 for D (6 bases). Germline V gene lookup returns CDR1 SQVTM and CDR2 ANQGSEA. Trimming removed 3 bases at V and 0 bases at J, with 11 bases between. The CDR3 length is 15 residues. The CDR3 DNA reads as TGCAGCGTTGAGGGGGACACCACGAACACCGGGGAGCTGTTTTTT. Amino acid sequence: CSVEGDTTNTGELFF.

The V and J genes are TRBV7-9 and TRBJ1-4; D call uncertain. CDR3 size: 13 residues. Germline V CDR1 and CDR2: SEHNR, FQNEAQ (reference sequence). V gave up 5 bases and J gave up 8 bases, with 12 bases separating them. CDR3 in amino acids: CASSPQTREKLFF. The CDR3 region has the DNA TGTGCCAGCAGCCCCCAGACACGGGAAAAACTGTTTTTT.

This sequence joins TRBV7-2 and TRBJ2-1; 11 positions agree with TRBD2. From germline, CDR1 is SGHTA and CDR2 FQGNSA. The CDR3 is 16 residues long. V lost 6 bases, J lost 8 bases, and 12 bases stayed unmatched. The CDR3 is CASRRHSGGAVYEQFF. CDR3 DNA sequence: TGTGCCAGCAGGAGACATAGCGGGGGGGCAGTCTATGAGCAGTTCTTC.

The CDR3, as DNA: TGTGCCAGCAGCTTGGGGCTACGGGGGCTCAATGGCTACACCTTC. Amino acid sequence: CASSLGLRGLNGYTF. V is TRBV13 and J is TRBJ1-2, with D maybe TRBD1 (6 bases). The germline V and J ends were trimmed by 3 bases and 6 bases, with 17 bases remaining between them. CDR1 and CDR2 (germline): PRHDT, FYEKMQ (reference sequence). This CDR3 has 15 residues.

The chain couples TRBV5-1 to TRBJ1-1; tentatively, D is TRBD1 (6 bases). This CDR3 region has 11 residues. Trimming cost V 2 bases and J 11 bases, with 10 bases left between them. Germline V gives CDR1 SGHRS, CDR2 YFSETQ. This CDR3 reads CASSLSGVAFF. The CDR3 bases are TGCGCCAGCAGCTTATCAGGGGTTGCTTTCTTT.